This note documents a single TCR beta chain sequence. The sample originates from a study of control samples from healthy donors and cancer patients. This table comes from immunoSEQ multiplex PCR, and its TCRdb copy is limited to in-frame clones, with some not included. There are 260,000 or so clones in the sample; almost 85% occur only once, and about an eighth lies in the top ten. Germline lookup yields CDR1 LGHNA and CDR2 YNFKEQ. V shed 0 bases and J shed 6 bases, with 11 bases lying between them. The CDR3 is 14 amino acids. The sample consisted of PBMCs. V gene TRBV4-2 combines with J gene TRBJ1-1; a weak D match, TRBD1 (6 bases). The TCR was taken from a woman in her sixties or seventies with lung cancer. The chain's CDR3 is CASSQESRGSEAFF. The CDR3 DNA sequence: TGTGCCAGCAGCCAAGAGAGCAGGGGATCTGAAGCTTTCTTT.